Detailed here is one TCR beta chain. Its antigen is unidentified. Measured with immunoSEQ multiplex PCR; TCRdb has only the in-frame clones, and not every one. Counted here are under 70,000 clones, roughly 90% occurring once; the ten biggest clones make up about 0.59%. CDR3 length equals 13 residues. V gave up 7 bases and J gave up 4 bases; unmatched junction bases: 5. Germline values: CDR1 GTSNPN, CDR2 SVGIG (reference sequence). If patients had autoimmune disease history or systemic immunosuppression, they were excluded. Samples were taken at baseline and on day 1 of cycles 4 and 7. This sample was included in a study of OX40 agonist ivuxolimab in advanced cancers. In the study overall: Ivuxolimab doses were 0.01, 0.1, 0.3, 1.5, 3 or 10 mg/kg every 2 weeks.

Findings and caveats of the study: In the expanded peripheral T cells, antigen specificity was never determined.

The sequenced sample was CD4+ or CD8+ T cells sorted from blood, obtained in a trial of the OX40 agonist ivuxolimab. The chain links TRBV30 to TRBJ2-7, with 12 nucleotides matching TRBD2. This receptor was identified in an adult with an advanced solid tumor such as melanoma, head and neck, liver or kidney cancer. The CDR3 region has the DNA TGTGCCTCCGGACTAGCGGGGCTATACGAGCAGTACTTC. This gives the protein CASGLAGLYEQYF.